These T cell receptor beta chains were read from a single sample in a study of shared clonotypes between healthy human individuals. The repertoire was sequenced with immunoSEQ multiplex PCR; TCRdb's copy has only in-frame clones and lacks some. Seen here are millions of clones, about 92% observed once, and the top ten hold about 0.37%. Sequencing was carried out using naive CD4+ T cells from PBMCs. All receptors come from a man aged 18 to 29 in good health. Some clones in this sample may be carry-over from other donors' samples. CDR3s include the opening cysteine and the closing phenylalanine or tryptophan. The D gene is left open where the match is weak. Not all rows give a size; the values are once, few, many and, for expanded clones, a class.

>.|.|TRBJ2-7|TRBV10-2
CASNGRLPGEQYF
TGCGCCAGCAATGGCAGGCTACCAGGCGAGCAGTACTTC
>.|TRBD2|TRBJ2-1|TRBV5-1
CASSLSLAGGRGSYNEQFF
TGCGCCAGCAGCTTGTCCCTAGCGGGAGGCCGGGGGTCCTACAATGAGCAGTTCTTC
>.|.|TRBJ1-3|TRBV19
CASRQDRGGNTIYF
TGTGCCAGTAGACAAGACCGGGGAGGAAACACCATATATTTT
>.|.|TRBJ2-5|TRBV7-9
CASSPDGRETQYF
TGTGCCAGCAGCCCCGACGGACGAGAGACCCAGTACTTC
>.|TRBD1|TRBJ2-7|TRBV4-2
CASSVRTGTGISYEQYF
TGTGCCAGCAGTGTAAGAACCGGGACAGGGATATCCTACGAGCAGTACTTC
>.|.|TRBJ1-4|TRBV19
CASRGTDSTNEKLFF
TGTGCCAGTAGAGGGACGGATTCAACTAATGAAAAACTGTTTTTT
>.|.|TRBJ2-5|TRBV28
CASSFRTGQETQYF
TGTGCCAGCAGTTTCAGAACAGGACAAGAGACCCAGTACTTC
>.|TRBD2|TRBJ2-3|TRBV6-1
CASSEVGTRGYF
TGTGCCAGCAGTGAAGTAGGGACTAGAGGGTATTTT
>few|.|TRBJ2-7|TRBV27
CASSSQSYEQYF
TGTGCCAGCAGCTCCCAGTCCTACGAGCAGTACTTC
>.|.|TRBJ1-2|TRBV6-1
CASSTTALYGYTF
TGTGCCAGCAGCACGACAGCACTCTATGGCTACACCTTC
>.|TRBD2|TRBJ2-3|TRBV11-1
CASSLAAKGGDTQYF
TGTGCCAGCAGCCTAGCGGCCAAAGGAGGAGATACGCAGTATTTT
>.|TRBD2|TRBJ2-1|TRBV6-5
CASSSLAGTSLNEQFF
TGTGCCAGCAGTTCCTTAGCCGGGACTAGCTTGAATGAGCAGTTCTTC
>.|.|TRBJ2-1|TRBV7-9
CASGPTSFLQFF
TGTGCCAGCGGCCCTACTAGTTTTTTGCAGTTCTTC
>.|.|TRBJ2-7|TRBV2
CASSDRDLTYEQYF
TGTGCCAGCAGTGATAGGGACCTAACCTACGAGCAGTACTTC
>.|.|TRBJ2-7|TRBV2
CASSEERGSYEQYF
TGTGCCAGCAGTGAAGAGAGGGGAAGCTACGAGCAGTACTTC
>.|.|TRBJ2-3|TRBV11-3
CASSLRGGPSTDTQYF
TGTGCCAGCAGCCTCCGTGGCGGGCCGAGCACAGATACGCAGTATTTT
>.|.|TRBJ2-7|TRBV7-3
CASSLNSGVGEQYF
TGTGCCAGCAGCTTAAATTCAGGGGTAGGCGAGCAGTACTTC
>.|.|TRBJ2-6|TRBV5-1
CATSVGSGANVLTF
TGCGCCACTAGCGTAGGCTCTGGGGCCAACGTCCTGACTTTC
>.|TRBD1|TRBJ2-7|TRBV28
CASSTTRQGGIYEQYF
TGTGCCAGCAGCACCACCCGACAGGGGGGGATCTACGAGCAGTACTTC
>.|TRBD1|TRBJ2-7|TRBV25-1
CASSEWTGPVEQYF
TGTGCCAGCAGTGAGTGGACAGGGCCCGTCGAGCAGTACTTC
>.|.|TRBJ1-2|TRBV4-2
CASSHPDRGYGYTF
TGTGCCAGCAGCCACCCCGACAGAGGCTATGGCTACACCTTC
>.|TRBD1|TRBJ1-1|TRBV6-1
CASSATGTGRLNTEAFF
TGTGCCAGCAGTGCTACCGGGACAGGGAGATTAAACACTGAAGCTTTCTTT
>.|TRBD1|TRBJ2-7|TRBV6-5
CASSYGGTGGVGQYF
TGTGCCAGCAGTTACGGGGGGACAGGGGGCGTTGGGCAGTACTTC
>.|.|TRBJ2-2|TRBV7-2
CASSSGRLNTGELFF
TGTGCCAGCAGCTCGGGACGGTTGAACACCGGGGAGCTGTTTTTT
>once|.|TRBJ2-5|TRBV6-6
CASSYSARKETQYF
TGTGCCAGCAGTTACTCCGCCAGGAAGGAGACCCAGTACTTC
>.|.|TRBJ2-7|TRBV25-1
CASSDQLYEQYF
TGTGCCAGCAGTGATCAGCTCTACGAGCAGTACTTC
>once|TRBD2|TRBJ2-1|TRBV5-6
CASSLAAGVPGEQFF
TGTGCCAGCAGCTTGGCGGCGGGAGTCCCAGGTGAGCAGTTCTTC
>.|.|TRBJ2-3|TRBV7-2
CASSHPTDYRTDTQYF
TGTGCCAGCAGCCATCCCACCGACTACCGCACAGATACGCAGTATTTT
>.|.|TRBJ2-7|TRBV28
CASRPPGGGPLEQYF
TGTGCCAGCAGACCCCCTGGCGGAGGGCCGTTGGAGCAGTACTTC
>.|.|TRBJ2-5|TRBV29-1
CSVGRGSQETQYF
TGCAGCGTTGGGCGGGGTTCACAAGAGACCCAGTACTTC
>.|.|TRBJ2-3|TRBV7-9
CASSLYWGNTDTQYF
TGTGCCAGCAGCTTATATTGGGGTAACACAGATACGCAGTATTTT
>.|.|TRBJ1-1|TRBV7-9
CASSLGGSGGHTEAFF
TGTGCCAGCAGCTTAGGGGGCAGCGGAGGGCACACTGAAGCTTTCTTT
>once|.|TRBJ2-1|TRBV6-5
CAVGLTSGYNEQFF
TGTGCGGTAGGACTCACCTCGGGTTACAATGAGCAGTTCTTC
>once|.|TRBJ2-7|TRBV7-2
CASSSNQGGYEQYF
TGTGCCAGCAGTTCGAACCAGGGGGGATACGAGCAGTACTTC
>.|.|TRBJ1-1|TRBV19
CATQKKPMNTEAFF
TGTGCCACCCAAAAGAAACCGATGAACACTGAAGCTTTCTTT
>.|.|TRBJ2-5|TRBV19
CASSHRRRGVETQYF
TGTGCCAGTAGTCACCGGCGTCGAGGGGTAGAGACCCAGTACTTC
>.|TRBD1|TRBJ1-4|TRBV15
CATSRDRDRFVGKLFF
TGTGCCACCAGCAGAGATCGGGACAGGTTCGTCGGGAAACTGTTTTTT
>.|TRBD1|TRBJ1-2|TRBV5-6
CASSPDRALGPLFYGYTF
TGTGCCAGCAGCCCGGACAGGGCCCTTGGACCGCTCTTCTATGGCTACACCTTC
>.|TRBD1|TRBJ1-2|TRBV14
CASSQQNRGYGYTF
TGTGCCAGCAGCCAACAAAACAGGGGATATGGCTACACCTTC
>.|.|TRBJ2-3|TRBV15
CATSRDTNTQYF
TGTGCCACCAGCAGAGATACCAATACGCAGTATTTT
>.|TRBD2|TRBJ2-6|TRBV9
CASSDRGAGANVLTF
TGTGCCAGCAGCGACCGGGGGGCTGGGGCCAACGTCCTGACTTTC
>.|.|TRBJ2-4|TRBV2
CASSPLAFAGGPTKNIQYF
TGTGCCAGCTCCCCATTGGCTTTTGCAGGAGGGCCGACCAAAAACATTCAGTACTTC
>.|TRBD1|TRBJ1-4|TRBV5-1
CASSSPGQNEKLFF
TGCGCCAGCAGCTCGCCGGGACAGAATGAAAAACTGTTTTTT
>.|.|TRBJ1-6|TRBV25-1
CASTSTGIWRSPLHF
TGTGCCAGCACATCAACAGGGATCTGGAGATCACCCCTCCACTTT
>.|TRBD1|TRBJ2-3|TRBV5-1
CASSLSGQGAIDTQYF
TGCGCCAGCAGCTTGTCCGGACAGGGGGCGATAGATACGCAGTATTTT
>.|TRBD1|TRBJ1-5|TRBV19
CASRSDRGGLSQPQHF
TGTGCCAGTAGGTCGGACAGGGGAGGCCTGAGCCAGCCCCAGCATTTT
>.|.|TRBJ2-7|TRBV2
CASSADRSYEQYF
TGTGCCAGCAGTGCTGACAGGTCCTACGAGCAGTACTTC
>once|.|TRBJ1-1|TRBV28
CASSSHLRLATEAFF
TGTGCCAGCAGCTCCCACCTCAGGTTGGCGACTGAAGCTTTCTTT
>.|.|TRBJ1-3|TRBV7-8
CASSFAGGNTIYF
TGTGCCAGCAGTTTCGCCGGTGGAAACACCATATATTTT
>.|.|TRBJ1-2|TRBV28
CASRLPRGGSYGYTF
TGTGCCAGCAGATTACCTCGAGGGGGGTCCTATGGCTACACCTTC
>.|.|TRBJ1-5|TRBV5-5
CASSLFREPQPQHF
TGTGCCAGCAGCTTGTTCAGGGAACCCCAGCCCCAGCATTTT
>.|.|TRBJ2-1|TRBV28
CASSALNEQFF
TGTGCCAGCAGCGCCCTCAATGAGCAGTTCTTC
>once|.|TRBJ1-1|TRBV25-1
CASSKAGAGSTEAFF
TGTGCCAGCAGTAAGGCAGGGGCGGGGAGCACTGAAGCTTTCTTT
>.|TRBD2|TRBJ2-1|TRBV12-5
CASGLGLAGVSNEQFF
TGTGCTAGTGGTTTGGGGCTAGCGGGAGTTTCCAATGAGCAGTTCTTC
>.|.|TRBJ1-1|TRBV5-1
CASSLALEETEAFF
TGCGCCAGCAGCTTGGCCTTGGAGGAAACTGAAGCTTTCTTT
>.|.|TRBJ2-2|TRBV15
CATAPTQANTGELFF
TGTGCCACCGCACCTACACAGGCGAACACCGGGGAGCTGTTTTTT
>.|TRBD1|TRBJ2-7|TRBV27
CASSVPGQGYEQYF
TGTGCCAGCAGTGTTCCGGGACAGGGCTACGAGCAGTACTTC